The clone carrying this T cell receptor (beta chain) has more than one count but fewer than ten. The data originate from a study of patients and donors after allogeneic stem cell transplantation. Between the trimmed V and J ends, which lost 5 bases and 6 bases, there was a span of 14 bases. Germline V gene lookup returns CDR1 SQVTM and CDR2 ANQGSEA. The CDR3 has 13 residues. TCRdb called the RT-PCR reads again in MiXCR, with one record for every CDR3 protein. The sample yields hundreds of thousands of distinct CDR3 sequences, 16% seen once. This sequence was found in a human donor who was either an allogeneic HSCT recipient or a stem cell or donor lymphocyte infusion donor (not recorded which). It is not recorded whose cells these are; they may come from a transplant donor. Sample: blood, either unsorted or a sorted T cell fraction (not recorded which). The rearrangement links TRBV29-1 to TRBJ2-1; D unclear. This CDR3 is CSVNKVYGNEQFF. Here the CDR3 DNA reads TGCAGCGTTAACAAAGTCTACGGCAATGAGCAGTTCTTC.